This entry is about one TCR beta chain. The antigen is not known. Vbeta (60) and Jbeta (13) primers were used in the PCR. Profiling relied on immunoSEQ multiplex PCR, and the TCRdb table lists in-frame clones only, not all of them. The repertoire holds some 110,000 clones, with roughly four fifths as singletons. This entry is derived from a study of cytomegalovirus exposure and HLA in healthy donors. Study-wide results and limits: Specificity of three CMV-associated chains for CMV antigens was verified in vitro. In a later analysis, parvovirus B19, influenza, CMV and Epstein-Barr virus appeared linked to several top co-occurrence clusters. A missense DCLRE1C variant was associated with V- and J-gene trimming of TCR beta chains in a later analysis, and an independent cohort replicated the association.

CDR1 MDHEN and CDR2 SYDVKM come from the germline V gene. The CDR3 runs to 13 residues. The sequenced sample was PBMCs. This receptor was identified in a man younger than 40 in good health and CMV-seropositive. The gene calls are TRBV28 and TRBJ2-5; 8 bases are a match to TRBD2. The CDR3 sequence is CVTGRGAWETQYF. CDR3 DNA sequence: TGTGTCACGGGGCGGGGGGCGTGGGAGACCCAGTACTTC.